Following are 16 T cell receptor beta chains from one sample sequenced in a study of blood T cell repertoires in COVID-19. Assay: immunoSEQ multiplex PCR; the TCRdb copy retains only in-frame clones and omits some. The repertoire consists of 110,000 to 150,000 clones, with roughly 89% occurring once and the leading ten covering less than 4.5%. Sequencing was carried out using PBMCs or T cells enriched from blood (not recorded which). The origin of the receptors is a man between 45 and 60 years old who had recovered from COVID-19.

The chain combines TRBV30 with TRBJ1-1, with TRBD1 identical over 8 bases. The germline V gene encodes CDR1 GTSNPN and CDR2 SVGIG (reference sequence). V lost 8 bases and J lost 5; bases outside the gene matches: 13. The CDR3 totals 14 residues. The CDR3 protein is CAAPGGTGGTEAFF. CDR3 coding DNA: TGTGCCGCCCCGGGGGGCACAGGGGGAACTGAAGCTTTCTTT. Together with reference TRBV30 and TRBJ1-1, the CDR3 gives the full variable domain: SQTIHQWPATLVQPVGSPLSLECTVEGTSNPNLYWYRQAAGRGLQLLFYSVGIGQISSEVPQNLSASRPQDRQFILSSKKLLLSDSGFYLCAAPGGTGGTEAFFGQGTRLTVV.

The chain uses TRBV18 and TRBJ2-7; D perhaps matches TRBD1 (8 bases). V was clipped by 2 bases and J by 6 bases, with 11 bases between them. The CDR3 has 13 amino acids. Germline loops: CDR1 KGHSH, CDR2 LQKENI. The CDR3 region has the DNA TGTGCCAGCTCACCAACAGGGGGGGTCGAGCAGTACTTC. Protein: CASSPTGGVEQYF.

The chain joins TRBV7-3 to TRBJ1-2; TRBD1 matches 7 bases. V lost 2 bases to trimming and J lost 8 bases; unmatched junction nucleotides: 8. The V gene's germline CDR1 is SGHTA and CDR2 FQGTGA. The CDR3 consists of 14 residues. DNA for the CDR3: TGTGCCAGCAGCTTACTGGGACAGCCGGGCGGCTACACCTTC. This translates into CASSLLGQPGGYTF.

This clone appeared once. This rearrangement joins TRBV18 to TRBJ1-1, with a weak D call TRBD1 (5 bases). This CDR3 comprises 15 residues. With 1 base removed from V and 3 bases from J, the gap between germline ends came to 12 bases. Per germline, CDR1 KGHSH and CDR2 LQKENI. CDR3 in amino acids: CASSPQRGWDTEAFF. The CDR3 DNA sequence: TGTGCCAGCTCACCACAGCGGGGCTGGGACACTGAAGCTTTCTTT.

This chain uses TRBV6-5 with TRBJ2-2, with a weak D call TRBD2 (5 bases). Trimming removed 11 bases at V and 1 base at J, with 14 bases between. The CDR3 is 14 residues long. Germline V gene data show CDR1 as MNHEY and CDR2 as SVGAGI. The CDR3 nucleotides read TGTGCCTTCAGACCCGCGGGGAACACCGGGGAGCTGTTTTTT. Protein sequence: CAFRPAGNTGELFF.

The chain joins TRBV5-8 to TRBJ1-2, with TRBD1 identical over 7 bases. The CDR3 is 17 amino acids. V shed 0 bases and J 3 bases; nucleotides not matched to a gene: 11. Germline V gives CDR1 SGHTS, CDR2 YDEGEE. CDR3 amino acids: CASSLGFTGDSHYGYTF. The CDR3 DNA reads TGTGCCAGCAGCTTGGGTTTCACCGGGGACAGCCACTATGGCTACACCTTC.

CDR3 region: CASTLHGGYGYTF. The CDR3 nucleotides are TGTGCCAGTACCCTCCATGGCGGCTATGGCTACACCTTC. The chain uses TRBV19 and TRBJ1-2, with no clear D. The ends were cut back, 7 bases at V and 4 bases at J, with 13 bases in the middle. The CDR3 covers 13 residues. The V gene's germline CDR1 is LNHDA and CDR2 SQIVND (reference sequence).

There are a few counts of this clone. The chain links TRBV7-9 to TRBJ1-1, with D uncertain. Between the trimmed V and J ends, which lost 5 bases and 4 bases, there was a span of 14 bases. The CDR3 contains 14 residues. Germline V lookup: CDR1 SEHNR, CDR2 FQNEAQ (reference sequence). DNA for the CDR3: TGTGCCAGCAGCCTGGTTGGGGAGGCCACTGAAGCTTTCTTT. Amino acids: CASSLVGEATEAFF.

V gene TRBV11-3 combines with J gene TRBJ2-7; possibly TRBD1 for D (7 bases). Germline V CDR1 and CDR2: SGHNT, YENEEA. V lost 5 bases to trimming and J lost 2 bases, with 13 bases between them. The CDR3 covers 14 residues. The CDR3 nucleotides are TGTGCCAGCAGCCTCGGAGGGGGCGCCTACGAGCAGTACTTC. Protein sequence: CASSLGGGAYEQYF.

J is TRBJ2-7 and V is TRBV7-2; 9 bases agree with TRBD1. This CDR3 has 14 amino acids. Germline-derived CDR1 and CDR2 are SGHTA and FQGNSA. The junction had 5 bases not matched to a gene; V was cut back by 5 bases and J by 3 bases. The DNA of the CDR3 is TGTGCCAGCAGCAGGACAGGGGTTTTCTACGAGCAGTACTTC. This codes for CASSRTGVFYEQYF.

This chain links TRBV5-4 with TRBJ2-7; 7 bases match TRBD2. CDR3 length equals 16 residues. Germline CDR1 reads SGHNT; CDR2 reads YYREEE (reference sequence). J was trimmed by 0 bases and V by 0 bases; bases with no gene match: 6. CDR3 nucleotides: TGTGCCAGCAGCTTGGAAGCCAGCGGGATCTCCTACGAGCAGTACTTC. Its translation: CASSLEASGISYEQYF. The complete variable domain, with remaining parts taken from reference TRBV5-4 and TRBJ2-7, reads ETGVTQSPTHLIKTRGQQVTLRCSSQSGHNTVSWYQQALGQGPQFIFQYYREEENGRGNFPPRFSGLQFPNYSSELNVNALELDDSALYLCASSLEASGISYEQYFGPGTRLTVT.

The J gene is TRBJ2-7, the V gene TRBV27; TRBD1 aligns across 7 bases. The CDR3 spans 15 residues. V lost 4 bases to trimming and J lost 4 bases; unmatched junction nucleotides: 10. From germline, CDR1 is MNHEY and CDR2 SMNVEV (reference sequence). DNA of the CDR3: TGTGCCAGCAGTTCATACACAGGGGTTCGATACGAGCAGTACTTC. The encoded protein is CASSSYTGVRYEQYF.

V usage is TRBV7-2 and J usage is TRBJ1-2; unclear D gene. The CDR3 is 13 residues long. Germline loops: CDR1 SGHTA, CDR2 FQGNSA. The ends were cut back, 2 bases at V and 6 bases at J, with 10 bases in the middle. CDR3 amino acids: CASSLFPRDGYTF. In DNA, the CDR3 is TGTGCCAGCAGCTTATTCCCCCGGGATGGCTACACCTTC.

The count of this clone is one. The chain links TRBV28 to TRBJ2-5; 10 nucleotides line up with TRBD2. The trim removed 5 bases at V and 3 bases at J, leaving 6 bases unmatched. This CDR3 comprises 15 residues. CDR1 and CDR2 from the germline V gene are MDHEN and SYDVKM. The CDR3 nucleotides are TGTGCCAGCAGTAGCGGGGGGGCAGGAAAAGAGACCCAGTACTTC. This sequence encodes CASSSGGAGKETQYF.

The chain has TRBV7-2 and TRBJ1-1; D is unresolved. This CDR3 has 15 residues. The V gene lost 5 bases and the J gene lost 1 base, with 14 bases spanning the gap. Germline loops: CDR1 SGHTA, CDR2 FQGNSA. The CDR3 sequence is CASSPSVTRNTEAFF. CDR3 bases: TGTGCCAGCAGCCCGAGTGTAACCCGGAACACTGAAGCTTTCTTT.

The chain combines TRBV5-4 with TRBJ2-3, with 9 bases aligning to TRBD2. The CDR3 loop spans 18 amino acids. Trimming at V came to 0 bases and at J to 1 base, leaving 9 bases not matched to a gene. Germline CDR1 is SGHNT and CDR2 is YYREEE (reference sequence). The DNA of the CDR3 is TGTGCCAGCAGCTTGGCCATGCGGGGGGGCCGGGGCACAGATACGCAGTATTTT. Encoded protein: CASSLAMRGGRGTDTQYF.